This T cell receptor (beta chain) was identified during a study of T cell repertoires in cytomegalovirus infection. TCRdb reprocessed the reads via MiXCR and lists one record per CDR3 protein. The sample has hundreds of thousands of distinct CDR3 sequences, roughly a third seen once. CDR1 is MNHEY and CDR2 is SVGEGT in the germline V gene. Trimming took off 7 bases at V and 2 bases at J, with 19 bases between the two ends. The CDR3 contains 16 residues. This clonotype has more than one count but fewer than ten. Its specificity is not known. The sequence was obtained from a human donor in good health (CMV status not recorded). Some clones in this sample may be carry-over from other donors' samples. Sequences were derived from cultured PBMCs, sampled from culture after CMV antigen stimulation. The genes are TRBV6-2 or TRBV6-3 and TRBJ2-3; D not resolved. CDR3 region: CASTERWALSTDTQYF. The CDR3 region has the DNA TGTGCCAGCACCGAAAGGTGGGCGCTCTCCACAGATACGCAGTATTTT.